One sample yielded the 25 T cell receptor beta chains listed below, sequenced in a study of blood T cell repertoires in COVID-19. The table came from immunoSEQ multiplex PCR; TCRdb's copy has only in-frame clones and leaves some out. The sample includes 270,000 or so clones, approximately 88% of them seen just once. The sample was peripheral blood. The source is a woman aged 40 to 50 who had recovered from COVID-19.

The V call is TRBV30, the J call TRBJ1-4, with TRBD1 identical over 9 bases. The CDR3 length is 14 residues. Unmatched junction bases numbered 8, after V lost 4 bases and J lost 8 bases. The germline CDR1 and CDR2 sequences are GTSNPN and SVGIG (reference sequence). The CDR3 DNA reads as TGTGCCTGGACCCCGGGACAGGGTTACGAAAAACTGTTTTTT. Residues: CAWTPGQGYEKLFF.

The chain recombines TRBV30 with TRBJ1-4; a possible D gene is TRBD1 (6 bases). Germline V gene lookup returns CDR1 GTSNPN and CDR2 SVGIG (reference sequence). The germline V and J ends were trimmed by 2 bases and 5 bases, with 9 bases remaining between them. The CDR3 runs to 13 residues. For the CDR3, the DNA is TGTGCCTGGAGTCAGGGGCCGAATGAAAAACTGTTTTTT. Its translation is CAWSQGPNEKLFF.

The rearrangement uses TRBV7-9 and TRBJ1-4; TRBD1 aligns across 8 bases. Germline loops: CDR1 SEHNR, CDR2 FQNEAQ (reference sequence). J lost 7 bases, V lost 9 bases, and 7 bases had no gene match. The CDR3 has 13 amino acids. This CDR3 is CASAGGAGEKLFF. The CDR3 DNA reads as TGTGCCAGTGCAGGGGGCGCCGGTGAAAAACTGTTTTTT.

Written as DNA, the CDR3 is TGTGCCAGCAGTTTAAATGACAGGGATTATCGGAGGAAAGCTTTCTTT. This translates into CASSLNDRDYRRKAFF. The genes are TRBV27 and TRBJ1-1; 7 nucleotides align to TRBD1. CDR3 length: 16 amino acids. Germline loops: CDR1 MNHEY, CDR2 SMNVEV (reference sequence). V dropped 2 bases and J dropped 9; count of bases not matched to a gene: 15.

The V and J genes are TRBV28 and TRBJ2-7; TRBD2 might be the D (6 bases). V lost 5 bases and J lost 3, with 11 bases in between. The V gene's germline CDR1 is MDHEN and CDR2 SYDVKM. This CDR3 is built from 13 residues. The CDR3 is CASSLAGGYEQYF. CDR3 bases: TGTGCCAGCAGTCTCGCCGGGGGCTACGAGCAGTACTTC.

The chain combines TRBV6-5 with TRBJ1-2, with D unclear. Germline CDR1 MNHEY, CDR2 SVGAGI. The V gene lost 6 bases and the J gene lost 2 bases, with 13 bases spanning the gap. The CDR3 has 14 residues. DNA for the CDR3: TGTGCCAGCAGGAAGACGGGAGGAAACTATGGCTACACCTTC. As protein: CASRKTGGNYGYTF.

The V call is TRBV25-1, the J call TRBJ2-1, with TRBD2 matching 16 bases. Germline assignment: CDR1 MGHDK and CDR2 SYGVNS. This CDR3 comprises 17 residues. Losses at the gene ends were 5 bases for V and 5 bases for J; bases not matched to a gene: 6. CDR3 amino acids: CASSKGLAGGPHNEQFF. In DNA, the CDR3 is TGTGCCAGCAGTAAGGGACTAGCGGGAGGGCCTCACAATGAGCAGTTCTTC.

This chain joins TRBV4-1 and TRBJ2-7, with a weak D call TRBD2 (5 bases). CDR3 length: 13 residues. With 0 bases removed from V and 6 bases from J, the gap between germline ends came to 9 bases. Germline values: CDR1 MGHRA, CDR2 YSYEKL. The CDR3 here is CASSQDVSGEQYF. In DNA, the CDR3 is TGCGCCAGCAGCCAAGACGTCAGCGGCGAGCAGTACTTC.

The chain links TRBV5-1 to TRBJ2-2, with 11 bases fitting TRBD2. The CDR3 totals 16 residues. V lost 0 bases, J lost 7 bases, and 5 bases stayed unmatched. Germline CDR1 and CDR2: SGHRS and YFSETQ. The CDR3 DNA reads TGCGCCAGCAGCTTGGCGGGACTAGCGGTTAACGGGGAGCTGTTTTTT. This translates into CASSLAGLAVNGELFF.

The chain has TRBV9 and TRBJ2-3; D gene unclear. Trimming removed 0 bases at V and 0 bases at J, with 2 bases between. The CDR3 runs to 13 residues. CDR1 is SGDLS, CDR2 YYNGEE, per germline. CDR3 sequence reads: CASSVASTDTQYF. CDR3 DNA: TGTGCCAGCAGCGTAGCTAGCACAGATACGCAGTATTTT.

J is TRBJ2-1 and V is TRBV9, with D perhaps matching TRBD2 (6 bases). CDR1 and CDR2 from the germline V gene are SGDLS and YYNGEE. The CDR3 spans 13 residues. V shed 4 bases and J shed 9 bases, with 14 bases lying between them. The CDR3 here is CASSPRDGSEQFF. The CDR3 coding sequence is TGTGCCAGCAGCCCAAGGGACGGGAGTGAGCAGTTCTTC.

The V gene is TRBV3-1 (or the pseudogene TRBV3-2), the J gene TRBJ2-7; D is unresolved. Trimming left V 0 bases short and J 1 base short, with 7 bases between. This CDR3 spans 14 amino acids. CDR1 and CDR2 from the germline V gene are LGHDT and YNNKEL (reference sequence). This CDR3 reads CASSQDELSYEQYF. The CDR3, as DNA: TGTGCCAGCAGCCAAGATGAGCTGTCCTACGAGCAGTACTTC.

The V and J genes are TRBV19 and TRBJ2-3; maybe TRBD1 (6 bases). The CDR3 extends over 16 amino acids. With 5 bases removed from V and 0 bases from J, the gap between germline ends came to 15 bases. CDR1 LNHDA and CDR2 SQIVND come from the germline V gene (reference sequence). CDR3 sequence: CASSPGQLTSTDTQYF. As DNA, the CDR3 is TGTGCCAGTAGTCCGGGACAACTTACTAGCACAGATACGCAGTATTTT.

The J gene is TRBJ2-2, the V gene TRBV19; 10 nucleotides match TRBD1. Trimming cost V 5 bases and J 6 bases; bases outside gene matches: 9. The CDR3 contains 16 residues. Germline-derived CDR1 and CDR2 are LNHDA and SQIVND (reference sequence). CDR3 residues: CASSLSTGGNAGELFF. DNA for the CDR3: TGTGCCAGTAGTCTCTCGACAGGGGGCAACGCCGGGGAGCTGTTTTTT.

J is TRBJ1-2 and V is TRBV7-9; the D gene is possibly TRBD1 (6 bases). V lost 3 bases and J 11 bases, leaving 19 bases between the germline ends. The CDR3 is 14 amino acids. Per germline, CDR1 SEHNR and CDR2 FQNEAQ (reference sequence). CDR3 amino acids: CASSLDSRLWDYTF. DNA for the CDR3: TGTGCCAGCAGCTTGGACAGTCGTCTATGGGATTACACCTTC.

This CDR3 reads CASSYGGQGDYEQYF. The CDR3 DNA is TGTGCCAGCAGTTATGGAGGACAGGGGGACTACGAGCAGTACTTC. This chain connects TRBV6-9 to TRBJ2-7; 10 bases fit TRBD1. CDR1 is MNHGY and CDR2 is SVAAGI in the germline V gene. The V gene end was trimmed by 2 bases and the J gene end by 3 bases; junction bases not matched to a gene: 4. CDR3 length: 15 residues.

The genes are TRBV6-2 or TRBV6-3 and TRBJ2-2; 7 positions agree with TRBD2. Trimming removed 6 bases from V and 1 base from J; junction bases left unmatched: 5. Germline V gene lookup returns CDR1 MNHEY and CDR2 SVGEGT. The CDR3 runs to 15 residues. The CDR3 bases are TGTGCCAGCAGACCTACTAGCGAGAACACCGGGGAGCTGTTTTTT. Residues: CASRPTSENTGELFF.

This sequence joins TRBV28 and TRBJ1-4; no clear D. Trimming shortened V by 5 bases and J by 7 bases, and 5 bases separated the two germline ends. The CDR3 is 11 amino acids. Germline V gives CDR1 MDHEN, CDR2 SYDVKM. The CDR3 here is CASSPSEKLFF. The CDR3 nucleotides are TGTGCCAGCAGTCCGAGTGAAAAACTGTTTTTT.

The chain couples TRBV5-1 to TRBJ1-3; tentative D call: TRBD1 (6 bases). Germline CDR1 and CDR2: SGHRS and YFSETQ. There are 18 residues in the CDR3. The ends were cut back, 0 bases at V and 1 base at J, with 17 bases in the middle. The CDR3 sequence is CASSLVAAGVSSGNTIYF. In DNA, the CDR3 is TGCGCCAGCAGCTTGGTAGCCGCAGGGGTCTCGTCTGGAAACACCATATATTTT.

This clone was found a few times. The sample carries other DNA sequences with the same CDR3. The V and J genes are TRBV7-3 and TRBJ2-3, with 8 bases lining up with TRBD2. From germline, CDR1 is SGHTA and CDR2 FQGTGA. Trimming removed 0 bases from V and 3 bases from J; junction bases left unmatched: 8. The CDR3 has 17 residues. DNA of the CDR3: TGTGCCAGCAGCTTAACGTCGAGCGGGAGTGGTACAGATACGCAGTATTTT. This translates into CASSLTSSGSGTDTQYF.

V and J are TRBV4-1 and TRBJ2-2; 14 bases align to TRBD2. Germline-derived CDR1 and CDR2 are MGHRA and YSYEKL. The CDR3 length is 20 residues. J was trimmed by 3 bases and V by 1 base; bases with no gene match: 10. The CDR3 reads CASSQGPGLAGVSHTGELFF. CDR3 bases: TGCGCCAGCAGCCAAGGTCCGGGACTAGCGGGAGTGTCCCACACCGGGGAGCTGTTTTTT.

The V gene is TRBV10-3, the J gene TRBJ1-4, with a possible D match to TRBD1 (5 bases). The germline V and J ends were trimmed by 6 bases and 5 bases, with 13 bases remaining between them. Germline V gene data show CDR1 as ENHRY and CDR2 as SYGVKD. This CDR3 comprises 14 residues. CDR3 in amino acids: CAISGGRGNEKLFF. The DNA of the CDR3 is TGTGCCATCAGCGGGGGACGGGGGAATGAAAAACTGTTTTTT.

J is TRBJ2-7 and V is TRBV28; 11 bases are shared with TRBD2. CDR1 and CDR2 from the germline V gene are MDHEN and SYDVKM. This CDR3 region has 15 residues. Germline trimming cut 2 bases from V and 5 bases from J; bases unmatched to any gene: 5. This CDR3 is CASSLGTSGPDEQYF. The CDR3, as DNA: TGTGCCAGCAGTTTAGGGACTAGCGGCCCAGACGAGCAGTACTTC.

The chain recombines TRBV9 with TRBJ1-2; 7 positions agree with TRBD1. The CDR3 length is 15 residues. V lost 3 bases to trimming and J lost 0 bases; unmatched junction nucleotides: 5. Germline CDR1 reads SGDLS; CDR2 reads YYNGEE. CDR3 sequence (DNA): TGTGCCAGCAGCGACCGACAGGGCACTAACTATGGCTACACCTTC. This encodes CASSDRQGTNYGYTF.

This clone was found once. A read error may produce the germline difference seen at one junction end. CDR3 protein: CATRGQGASEGFF. Written as DNA, the CDR3 is TGTGCCACCCGAGGACAGGGAGCATCCGAAGGTTTCTTT. This chain joins TRBV19 and TRBJ1-1, with 8 nucleotides matching TRBD1. CDR1 and CDR2 (germline): LNHDA, SQIVND (reference sequence). The CDR3 runs to 13 residues.